One sample yielded the 32 T cell receptor beta chains listed below, sequenced in a study of Ad26.COV2.S vaccination and SARS-CoV-2 variants. Documented treatment: about 20 received Ad26.COV2.S at low or high dose, single or two shots; a few received placebo; per-sample allocation not given. Sample collection was performed on day 63 after the first vaccine or placebo injection. Sequenced by immunoSEQ multiplex PCR; TCRdb stores in-frame clones only, minus some. Here the sample spans around 320,000 clones, about 86% being singletons. Sample: peripheral blood, taken in a trial of Ad26.COV2.S vaccine versus placebo. These TCRs come from a person aged 18 to 59 who received the Ad26.COV2.S COVID-19 vaccine or a placebo.

The gene calls are TRBV5-6 and TRBJ1-2, with unresolved D. The CDR3 consists of 19 residues. The V gene lost 4 bases and the J gene lost 1 base, with 26 bases spanning the gap. Germline V gene sequence: CDR1 SGHDT, CDR2 YYEEEE. The CDR3 region is CASSPWRISFSGLNYGYTF. The CDR3 coding sequence is TGTGCCAGCAGCCCCTGGCGCATTTCTTTTAGCGGGCTTAACTATGGCTACACCTTC. The complete variable domain, with remaining parts taken from reference TRBV5-6 and TRBJ1-2, reads DAGVTQSPTHLIKTRGQQVTLRCSPKSGHDTVSWYQQALGQGPQFIFQYYEEEERQRGNFPDRFSGHQFPNYSSELNVNALLLGDSALYLCASSPWRISFSGLNYGYTFGSGTRLTVV.

This chain links TRBV10-3 with TRBJ1-1, with D uncertain. V was pared by 2 bases and J by 8 bases, with 9 bases between. The V gene's germline CDR1 is ENHRY and CDR2 SYGVKD. The CDR3 loop spans 12 amino acids. CDR3 residues: CAISEQRGEAFF. As DNA, the CDR3 is TGTGCCATCAGTGAGCAGCGGGGAGAAGCTTTCTTT.

This clone was picked up one time. The chain carries TRBV18 and TRBJ1-1, with TRBD1 as a possible D gene (6 bases). This CDR3 contains 15 residues. Trimming cost V 1 base and J 1 base, with 10 bases left between them. Germline V gives CDR1 KGHSH, CDR2 LQKENI. CDR3 in amino acids: CASSPQQGSNTEAFF. The CDR3 DNA reads as TGTGCCAGCTCACCACAACAGGGATCGAACACTGAAGCTTTCTTT.

In this sample, this clone turned up a few times. The J gene is TRBJ1-1, the V gene TRBV4-3; D is unclear. Germline CDR1 reads LGHNA; CDR2 reads YSLEER. CDR3 length: 14 residues. Trimming cost V 0 bases and J 8 bases, with 13 bases left between them. The DNA for the CDR3 is TGCGCCAGCAGCCAAGAGAGTGGCGGACCCGAAGCTTTCTTT. Protein sequence: CASSQESGGPEAFF.

V gene TRBV24-1 combines with J gene TRBJ2-1; either TRBD1 or TRBD2 may fit D (5 bases each). Trimming took off 2 bases at V and 12 bases at J, with 13 bases between the two ends. Per germline, CDR1 KGHDR and CDR2 SFDVKD. This CDR3 is 13 amino acids long. CDR3 nucleotides: TGTGCCACCAGTGATTGGGACGGTCGGGGGCAGTTCTTC. This sequence encodes CATSDWDGRGQFF.

This clone was observed once. This chain connects TRBV28 to TRBJ2-7; possible D gene TRBD2, 5 bases. Trimming shortened V by 7 bases and J by 3 bases, and 10 bases separated the two germline ends. Germline CDR1 MDHEN, CDR2 SYDVKM. CDR3 length equals 12 residues. The CDR3 sequence: CASTQSGYEQYF. The CDR3 DNA reads TGTGCCAGCACACAAAGCGGCTACGAGCAGTACTTC.

The V gene is TRBV19, the J gene TRBJ1-2; D may be TRBD1 (6 bases). CDR1 is LNHDA, CDR2 SQIVND, per germline (reference sequence). CDR3 length equals 16 residues. Trimming took 9 bases from V and 6 from J, leaving 26 bases between them. CDR3 DNA sequence: TGTGCCAGCTCCCTAGGGGGAGTCGGCCATCGCCATGGCTACACCTTC. Translated, it gives CASSLGGVGHRHGYTF.

This chain uses TRBV4-2 with TRBJ1-2; D gene uncertain. The V end was cut by 1 base, the J end by 9 bases, with 12 bases between. The CDR3 spans 13 residues. Germline V lookup: CDR1 LGHNA, CDR2 YNFKEQ. The CDR3 nucleotides read TGTGCCAGCAGCCAAGTCGGAGGGAATCGCTACACCTTC. Amino acid sequence: CASSQVGGNRYTF.

V is TRBV23-1 and J is TRBJ1-5; D possibly corresponds to TRBD1 (5 bases). TRBV23-1 is sorted into the ORF group, with uncertain function. With 5 bases removed from V and 4 bases from J, the gap between germline ends came to 15 bases. This CDR3 is 15 amino acids long. This CDR3 is CASSLGGDGNQPQHF. The CDR3 region has the DNA TGCGCCAGCAGTTTGGGAGGGGACGGGAATCAGCCCCAGCATTTT.

The chain combines TRBV4-1 with TRBJ2-2, with TRBD2 identical over 7 bases. Germline V gene lookup returns CDR1 MGHRA and CDR2 YSYEKL. The CDR3 spans 15 residues. Germline trimming cut 8 bases from V and 0 bases from J; bases unmatched to any gene: 6. Here the CDR3 reads CASRLAGANTGELFF. The CDR3 DNA reads as TGCGCCAGCCGACTTGCGGGGGCGAACACCGGGGAGCTGTTTTTT.

The V and J genes are TRBV4-3 and TRBJ1-5, with TRBD1 matching 9 bases. The CDR3 is made up of 16 amino acids. Germline V gives CDR1 LGHNA, CDR2 YSLEER. J gave up 4 bases and V 0 bases, and 4 bases lay outside the gene matches. CDR3 sequence reads: CASSQDPQGANQPQHF. Written as DNA, the CDR3 is TGCGCCAGCAGCCAAGATCCACAGGGGGCAAATCAGCCCCAGCATTTT.

This clone was counted a single time. The CDR3 nucleotides read TGTGCCAGCAGCCCTCGGACAGCTGGAAACACCATATATTTT. Protein: CASSPRTAGNTIYF. The chain recombines TRBV7-2 with TRBJ1-3, with D maybe TRBD1 (6 bases). V was trimmed by 5 bases and J by 2 bases, leaving 10 bases between them. Germline V lookup: CDR1 SGHTA, CDR2 FQGNSA. CDR3 size: 14 residues.

The chain is built from TRBV12-3 or TRBV12-4 and TRBJ2-7, with unresolved D. The CDR3 extends over 11 amino acids. The V end was cut by 8 bases, the J end by 5 bases, with 10 bases between. The CDR3 sequence is CASSSFDEQYF. CDR3 sequence (DNA): TGTGCCAGCTCATCCTTCGACGAGCAGTACTTC.

The chain combines TRBV5-5 with TRBJ1-6; D uncertain. Looked up from germline, CDR1 is SGHKS and CDR2 is YYEKEE (reference sequence). Trimming took 0 bases from V and 4 from J, leaving 8 bases between them. This CDR3 has 15 amino acids. The CDR3 here is CASSLETPYNSPLHF. As DNA, the CDR3 is TGTGCCAGCAGCTTGGAGACACCTTATAATTCACCCCTCCACTTT.

This chain joins TRBV9 and TRBJ2-2, with 11 bases fitting TRBD1. The CDR3 is 16 amino acids. The V segment lost 3 bases and the J segment 4 bases; nucleotides outside the gene matches: 5. Germline V gives CDR1 SGDLS, CDR2 YYNGEE. CDR3 region: CASSGGQGAVTGELFF. Here the CDR3 DNA reads TGTGCCAGCAGCGGAGGACAGGGGGCAGTCACCGGGGAGCTGTTTTTT.

The J gene is TRBJ1-3, the V gene TRBV10-3; D call uncertain. V lost 8 bases and J lost 0, with 17 bases in between. There are 16 residues in the CDR3. Germline V lookup: CDR1 ENHRY, CDR2 SYGVKD. The CDR3 is CAISTSGPISGNTIYF. The CDR3 DNA is TGTGCCATCTCGACCTCCGGGCCAATCTCTGGAAACACCATATATTTT.

This clone was seen just once. The chain is built from TRBV7-2 and TRBJ2-4; D unclear. Germline V gives CDR1 SGHTA, CDR2 FQGNSA. The CDR3 extends over 13 amino acids. Trimming pared 5 bases from V and 8 bases from J, leaving 13 bases between. The CDR3 DNA sequence: TGTGCCAGCAGCCCCCACCCGCCGGACATTCAGTACTTC. Residues: CASSPHPPDIQYF.

The chain links TRBV5-1 to TRBJ1-1; 10 bases match TRBD1. V lost 4 bases and J lost 7; bases outside the gene matches: 7. From germline, CDR1 is SGHRS and CDR2 YFSETQ. The CDR3 contains 14 residues. CDR3 in amino acids: CASSTTGGAVEAFF. In nucleotides, the CDR3 is TGCGCCAGCAGCACGACAGGGGGCGCGGTTGAAGCTTTCTTT.

V and J are TRBV7-2 and TRBJ1-1; TRBD1 matches at 10 bases. The CDR3 has 15 residues. J lost 4 bases, V lost 5 bases, and 7 bases had no gene match. Germline CDR1 and CDR2: SGHTA and FQGNSA. The CDR3: CASSSPGTGVTEAFF. Here the CDR3 DNA reads TGTGCCAGCAGCAGTCCCGGGACAGGGGTCACTGAAGCTTTCTTT.

The chain is built from TRBV2 and TRBJ1-2; 7 nucleotides line up with TRBD1. The CDR3 extends over 15 amino acids. After removal of 3 bases from V and 3 bases from J, the junction contained 7 bases not matched to a gene. From germline, CDR1 is SNHLY and CDR2 FYNNEI. In DNA form, the CDR3 reads TGTGCCAGCAGTGACGCGGACAGGTTGCACTATGGCTACACCTTC. Encoded protein: CASSDADRLHYGYTF.

The V gene is TRBV7-2, the J gene TRBJ1-6; D not certain. V was clipped by 4 bases and J by 10 bases, with 14 bases between them. The CDR3 loop spans 14 amino acids. CDR1 and CDR2 from the germline V gene are SGHTA and FQGNSA. The CDR3, as DNA: TGTGCCAGCAGCTCTGGGTTGAGCGGCTCACCCCTCCACTTT. Encoded protein: CASSSGLSGSPLHF.

The V gene is TRBV13, the J gene TRBJ2-3, with TRBD2 as a possible D gene (7 bases). The V end lost 2 bases, the J end lost 6 bases, and 15 bases lay between the germline ends. Germline CDR1 and CDR2: PRHDT and FYEKMQ (reference sequence). The length of the CDR3 is 15 residues. The CDR3 DNA reads TGTGCCAGCAGCTTATTGGGAGGGGGGGCGGATACGCAGTATTTT. Encoded protein: CASSLLGGGADTQYF.

The CDR3 DNA sequence: TGTGCCAGCAGCTTAGGAGGTTGGGGACTTAACACTGAAGCTTTCTTT. Amino acid sequence: CASSLGGWGLNTEAFF. The chain recombines TRBV7-2 with TRBJ1-1; a weak D match, TRBD1 (5 bases). Trimming pared 1 base from V and 2 bases from J, leaving 14 bases between. The germline gives CDR1 SGHTA, CDR2 FQGNSA. This CDR3 contains 16 residues.

The V and J genes are TRBV25-1 and TRBJ1-1, with a tentative D call TRBD1 (6 bases). The V end was cut by 6 bases, the J end by 6 bases, with 20 bases between. The CDR3 length is 15 residues. Looked up from germline, CDR1 is MGHDK and CDR2 is SYGVNS. CDR3 amino acids: CASSGPRGRVAEAFF. CDR3 bases: TGTGCCAGCAGCGGACCAAGGGGGAGAGTGGCTGAAGCTTTCTTT.

The rearrangement joins TRBV4-1 to TRBJ2-1; TRBD2 aligns across 11 bases. The ends lost 7 bases at V and 8 bases at J; junction bases unmatched: 13. The CDR3 consists of 16 residues. The germline CDR1 and CDR2 sequences are MGHRA and YSYEKL. The CDR3 DNA is TGCGCCAGCACGCTAGCGGGGGGACTGAATGGAGATGAGCAGTTCTTC. Its translation: CASTLAGGLNGDEQFF.

The genes are TRBV11-3 and TRBJ2-1, with D possibly matching TRBD2 (5 bases). V was shortened by 5 bases and J by 6 bases, with 11 bases between the two germline ends. The CDR3 extends over 13 amino acids. Germline CDR1 reads SGHNT; CDR2 reads YENEEA. The CDR3 spells CASSREAGNEQFF. The CDR3 DNA reads TGTGCCAGCAGCCGAGAGGCGGGCAATGAGCAGTTCTTC.

V and J are TRBV5-8 and TRBJ1-5; 7 nucleotides agree with TRBD1. The CDR3 has 16 residues. Germline V gene lookup returns CDR1 SGHTS and CDR2 YDEGEE. V gave up 3 bases and J gave up 2 bases; unmatched junction bases: 8. CDR3 in DNA: TGTGCCAGCAGCTATGACAGGGTCGGTGGCAATCAGCCCCAGCATTTT. Its translation: CASSYDRVGGNQPQHF.

The chain has TRBV2 and TRBJ1-2, with 7 positions matching TRBD1. There are 15 residues in the CDR3. V was pared by 7 bases and J by 3 bases, with 11 bases of the junction left unmatched. Germline CDR1 reads SNHLY; CDR2 reads FYNNEI. The CDR3 protein is CASIRDREFYYGYTF. The CDR3 DNA follows: TGTGCCAGCATTCGAGACAGGGAGTTTTACTATGGCTACACCTTC.

The sample holds a few counts of this clone. The chain carries TRBV5-6 and TRBJ1-2, with 8 bases fitting TRBD1. Trimming took 4 bases from V and 1 from J; bases not matched to a gene: 6. The CDR3 covers 15 residues. Germline CDR1 SGHDT, CDR2 YYEEEE. The CDR3 DNA reads as TGTGCCAGCAGCCGAGGACAGGGCCTTAACTATGGCTACACCTTC. Amino acid sequence: CASSRGQGLNYGYTF.

The chain recombines TRBV2 with TRBJ1-2; no clear D. CDR3 size: 13 residues. The germline V and J ends were trimmed by 4 bases and 1 base, with 7 bases remaining between them. The V gene's germline CDR1 is SNHLY and CDR2 FYNNEI. Here the CDR3 reads CASSGDFNYGYTF. Written as DNA, the CDR3 is TGTGCCAGCAGTGGAGATTTTAACTATGGCTACACCTTC. The full variable domain, rest sourced from reference TRBV2 and TRBJ1-2, is EPEVTQTPSHQVTQMGQEVILRCVPISNHLYFYWYRQILGQKVEFLVSFYNNEISEKSEIFDDQFSVERPDGSNFTLKIRSTKLEDSAMYFCASSGDFNYGYTFGSGTRLTVV.

The chain is built from TRBV5-4 and TRBJ2-3, with 10 bases lining up with TRBD2. The CDR3 totals 16 residues. CDR1 SGHNT and CDR2 YYREEE come from the germline V gene (reference sequence). Trimming took 4 bases from V and 4 from J; bases not matched to a gene: 9. The chain's CDR3 is CASSGRAGGPADTQYF. Written as DNA, the CDR3 is TGTGCCAGCAGCGGACGAGCGGGGGGGCCCGCAGATACGCAGTATTTT.

This clone came up a few times. The gene calls are TRBV28 and TRBJ1-4, with a possible D match to TRBD1 (5 bases). The germline V gene has CDR1 MDHEN and CDR2 SYDVKM. The CDR3 contains 14 residues. The V end was cut by 3 bases, the J end by 8 bases, with 13 bases between. CDR3 residues: CASSFNWGPEKLFF. The CDR3 DNA reads TGTGCCAGCAGTTTTAATTGGGGCCCGGAAAAACTGTTTTTT.